These 12 T cell receptor beta chains were sequenced from one sample in a study of shared clonotypes between healthy human individuals. Data came from immunoSEQ multiplex PCR; TCRdb stores just in-frame clones and leaves some out. In the table there are roughly 450,000 clones, approximately 85% of which are singletons. The sequenced sample consisted of PBMCs. The receptor source for this set is a woman aged 40 to 50 in good health. Some clones in this sample may be carry-over from other donors' samples.

The chain is built from TRBV18 and TRBJ2-1; D is uncertain. Germline CDR1 and CDR2: KGHSH and LQKENI. V lost 3 bases to trimming and J lost 5 bases, with 20 bases between them. The CDR3 loop spans 17 amino acids. In nucleotides, the CDR3 is TGTGCCAGCTCACCTCAATCATTCCAGCCCAACAACAATGAGCAGTTCTTC. Its protein product is CASSPQSFQPNNNEQFF.

This clone showed up just a few times. The chain joins TRBV29-1 to TRBJ2-3, with TRBD1 matching 7 bases. J gave up 5 bases and V 3 bases, and 5 bases lay outside the gene matches. CDR3 length equals 13 residues. Germline-derived CDR1 and CDR2 are SQVTM and ANQGSEA. The CDR3 sequence: CSVETGNGDTQYF. DNA of the CDR3: TGCAGCGTTGAGACAGGGAATGGAGATACGCAGTATTTT.

This clone showed up just once. Here the CDR3 reads CASSLTDRGLEEQYF. The CDR3 DNA reads as TGTGCCAGCAGCCTCACTGACAGGGGGCTTGAGGAGCAGTACTTC. This chain connects TRBV7-9 to TRBJ2-7; 10 bases line up with TRBD1. This CDR3 spans 15 amino acids. Germline CDR1 SEHNR, CDR2 FQNEAQ (reference sequence). V dropped 5 bases and J dropped 7; count of bases not matched to a gene: 11.

This clone was picked up many times. CDR3 region: CASSQQPSASYEQYF. The CDR3 coding sequence is TGTGCCAGCAGCCAACAGCCTAGTGCCTCCTACGAGCAGTACTTC. This chain links TRBV4-2 with TRBJ2-7; no clear D gene. Germline V gene sequence: CDR1 LGHNA, CDR2 YNFKEQ. This CDR3 comprises 15 residues. The V end lost 2 bases, the J end lost 0 bases, and 11 bases lay between the germline ends.

This chain connects TRBV5-6 to TRBJ2-7; D tentatively reads TRBD1 or TRBD2 (5 bases each). Trimming stripped 4 bases from V and 4 bases from J, with 12 bases between. The CDR3 runs to 13 residues. Looked up from germline, CDR1 is SGHDT and CDR2 is YYEEEE. The CDR3 DNA sequence: TGTGCCAGCAGCCGCCGGGACGGATACGAGCAGTACTTC. This gives the protein CASSRRDGYEQYF.

The chain joins TRBV4-1 to TRBJ2-7; TRBD1 might be the D (5 bases). The V end was cut by 8 bases, the J end by 2 bases, with 19 bases between. CDR1 and CDR2 from the germline V gene are MGHRA and YSYEKL. The CDR3 runs to 15 residues. This CDR3 is CASRRQGSRTYEQYF. The CDR3 nucleotides read TGCGCCAGCCGAAGGCAGGGCAGTAGGACCTACGAGCAGTACTTC.

In this sample, this clone turned up a few times. V and J are TRBV7-2 and TRBJ1-2; a possible D gene is TRBD1 (5 bases). V dropped 2 bases and J dropped 6 bases, with 13 bases sitting between them. CDR1 and CDR2 (germline): SGHTA, FQGNSA. The CDR3 spans 14 residues. Here the CDR3 reads CASSLSQGLDGYTF. The CDR3 bases are TGTGCCAGCAGCTTATCCCAGGGTTTGGATGGCTACACCTTC.

The genes are TRBV14 and TRBJ1-1, with D possibly TRBD1 on 5 matching bases. The CDR3 loop spans 14 amino acids. Germline V lookup: CDR1 SGHDN, CDR2 FVKESK. Trimming shortened V by 5 bases and J by 5 bases, and 15 bases separated the two germline ends. The CDR3 DNA follows: TGTGCCAGCAGCTCGACCAGGGTTGGAACTGAAGCTTTCTTT. Its protein product is CASSSTRVGTEAFF.

Only one count was recorded for this clone. The chain couples TRBV5-1 to TRBJ1-4; TRBD1 matches at 9 bases. This CDR3 has 14 amino acids. V dropped 5 bases and J dropped 5; count of bases not matched to a gene: 4. In germline, CDR1 is SGHRS, CDR2 YFSETQ. The CDR3 spells CASRGQGPNEKLFF. CDR3 coding DNA: TGCGCCAGCAGGGGACAGGGACCGAATGAAAAACTGTTTTTT.

The chain couples TRBV4-1 to TRBJ2-2; D unresolved. The CDR3 runs to 13 residues. Trimming removed 6 bases from V and 6 bases from J, with 11 bases in between. Looked up from germline, CDR1 is MGHRA and CDR2 is YSYEKL. The CDR3 loop reads CASRGLWAGELFF. The CDR3 DNA is TGCGCCAGCAGGGGCCTTTGGGCCGGGGAGCTGTTTTTT.

As to this clone: An end of the junction differs from the germline gene, which may be a read error. The V gene is TRBV7-7, the J gene TRBJ2-7; TRBD2 aligns across 16 bases. The CDR3 sequence is 16 residues long. CDR1 and CDR2 (germline): SSHAT, FNYEAQ (reference sequence). In DNA, the CDR3 is TGTGCTAGCAGCTTGGGACTAGCGGGAGGGGCCTACGAGCAGTACTTC. It translates to CASSLGLAGGAYEQYF.

The genes are TRBV7-6 and TRBJ2-5, with TRBD2 matching over 13 bases. The last part of the DNA fits TRBJ2-7 better; the J call may be wrong. The germline V gene has CDR1 SGHVS and CDR2 FNYEAQ. The CDR3 spans 14 residues. CDR3 amino acids: CASTPGLAGYEQYF. CDR3 bases: TGTGCCAGCACCCCGGGACTAGCGGGATACGAGCAGTACTTC.